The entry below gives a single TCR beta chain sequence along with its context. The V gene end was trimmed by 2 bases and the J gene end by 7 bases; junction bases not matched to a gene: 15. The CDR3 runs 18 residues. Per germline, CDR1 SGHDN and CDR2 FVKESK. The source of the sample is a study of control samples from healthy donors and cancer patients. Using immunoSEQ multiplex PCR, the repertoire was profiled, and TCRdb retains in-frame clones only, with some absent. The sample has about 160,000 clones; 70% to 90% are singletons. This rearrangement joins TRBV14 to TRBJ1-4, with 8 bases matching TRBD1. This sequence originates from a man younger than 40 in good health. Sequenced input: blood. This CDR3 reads CASSQRPGQEKWIEKLFF. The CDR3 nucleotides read TGTGCCAGCAGCCAAAGACCGGGACAGGAAAAGTGGATTGAAAAACTGTTTTTT.